This T cell receptor beta chain was documented in a study of technical replicates of blood from a few donors. Some clones are missing from TCRdb's copy, which holds only in-frame ones; the method was immunoSEQ multiplex PCR. The table includes more than 65,000 clones, roughly 94% detected once. This clone was recorded only once. The V and J ends lost 6 bases and 0 bases respectively, with 14 bases between them. The CDR3 runs to 15 residues. Germline CDR1 reads MDHEN; CDR2 reads SYDVKM. The TCR originated in a human donor in good health. V and J are TRBV28 and TRBJ1-1; D not certain. The sequenced sample consisted of T cells isolated from PBMCs. The DNA for the CDR3 is TGTGCCAGCAGAATTGATCATCTAGTGAACACTGAAGCTTTCTTT. Protein: CASRIDHLVNTEAFF.